This T cell receptor beta chain was sequenced for a study of cytomegalovirus exposure and HLA in healthy donors. PCR was performed using 60 Vbeta and 13 Jbeta primers. Using immunoSEQ multiplex PCR, the repertoire was profiled, and TCRdb retains in-frame clones only, with some absent. Of roughly 200,000 clones in the sample, over 65% were seen once. V was clipped by 2 bases and J by 3 bases, with 7 bases between them. The CDR3 totals 13 residues. In germline, CDR1 is MNHEY, CDR2 SVGAGI. The chain is built from TRBV6-5 and TRBJ1-2, with D hard to call. Sequencing used PBMCs. This TCR came from a woman aged 25 to 39 in good health and CMV-seronegative. The CDR3 protein is CASSYEAYYGYTF. CDR3 DNA: TGTGCCAGCAGTTACGAAGCCTACTATGGCTACACCTTC.